The entry below describes one T cell receptor (beta chain). The length of the CDR3 is 14 residues. Germline V gene data show CDR1 as LGHNT and CDR2 as FRNRAP. V lost 6 bases, J lost 3 bases, and 15 bases lay in between. The assay was immunoSEQ multiplex PCR, and TCRdb's table has in-frame clones only and misses some. The sample records under 20,000 clones, 70% to 90% being singletons. This entry is derived from a study of T cell changes during pregnancy in multiple sclerosis. This receptor was identified in a female donor with multiple sclerosis, enrolled in a pregnancy study. This sample comprised CD8+ T cells from peripheral blood mononuclear cells, obtained after pregnancy. The chain has TRBV12-5 and TRBJ2-7; D is unclear. CDR3 sequence: CASGRKQLNYEQYF. As DNA, the CDR3 is TGTGCTAGTGGCCGAAAACAGCTAAACTACGAGCAGTACTTC.